This T cell receptor (beta chain) came from a study of control samples from healthy donors and cancer patients. This clone has only one observation. V was pared by 7 bases and J by 1 base, with 11 bases between. Looked up from germline, CDR1 is MDHEN and CDR2 is SYDVKM. This CDR3 spans 13 amino acids. Sequencing was performed with immunoSEQ multiplex PCR; in TCRdb, only in-frame clones are kept and a portion is missing. The table shows approximately 60,000 clones, with 90% occurring only once. The sample comprised PBMCs. The chain has TRBV28 and TRBJ2-7; D is possibly TRBD2 (6 bases). This clonotype was obtained from a woman between 50 and 59 years old with colorectal cancer. The CDR3 nucleotides are TGTGCCAGCATGAGGGACTCGTCCTACGAGCAGTACTTC. Its protein is CASMRDSSYEQYF.